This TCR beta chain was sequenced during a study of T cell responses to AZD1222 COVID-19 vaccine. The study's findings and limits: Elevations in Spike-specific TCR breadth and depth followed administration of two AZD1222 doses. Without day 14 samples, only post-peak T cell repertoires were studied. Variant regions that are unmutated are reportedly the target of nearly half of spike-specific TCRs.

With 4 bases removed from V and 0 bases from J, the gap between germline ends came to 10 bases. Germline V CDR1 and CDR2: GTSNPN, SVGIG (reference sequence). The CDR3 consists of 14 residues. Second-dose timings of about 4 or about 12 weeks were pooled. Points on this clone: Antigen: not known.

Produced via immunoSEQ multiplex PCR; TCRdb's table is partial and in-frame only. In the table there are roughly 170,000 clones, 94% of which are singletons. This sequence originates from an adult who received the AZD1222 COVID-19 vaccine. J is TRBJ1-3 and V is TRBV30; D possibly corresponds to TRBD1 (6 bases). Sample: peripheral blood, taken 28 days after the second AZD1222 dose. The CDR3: CAWTVTGSGNTIYF. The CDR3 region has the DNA TGTGCCTGGACCGTGACAGGCTCTGGAAACACCATATATTTT.